This T cell receptor beta chain was identified during a study of cytomegalovirus exposure and HLA in healthy donors listed by TCRdb under 2017. Regarding the research as a whole: According to an earlier analysis of a few hundred of the donors, about 179 million T cells yielded some 110 million unique TCR beta sequences and around 300 Gb of sequence data. Among about 390 genotyped donors of the cohort, an average of roughly 240,000 unique TCR beta nucleotide sequences were sequenced per donor, roughly a sixth of them non-productive. An earlier analysis of 587 of the donors applied high-throughput TCR beta sequencing to assess whether each TCR beta V gene segment acted as functional or pseudogenic. The number of typed donors differed by locus: about 620-640 for A, B, C, DRB1 and DQB1; 500 to 550 for DQA1; about 600 for DPA1; and some 470 for DPB1. Every discovery cohort repertoire had been produced on one sequencing platform. High-throughput TCR immunosequencing, statistical association of individual TCRs with disease status, and machine learning were combined to predict cytomegalovirus infection status. Roughly 5 DR-DQ haplotypes were handled as single units for association and clustering, since linkage in the cohort was strong. In a later genetic analysis, genome-wide SNP genotypes for about 65% of the roughly 670 donors were used, and that subset was treated as a discovery cohort. Both class I and class II loci were covered by HLA typing, at four-digit resolution. A later analysis re-analyzed previously published TCR beta repertoires from 500 to 700 donors and added high-resolution HLA genotyping to study TCR occurrence patterns. The aim of the study was to test whether cataloging public T cell receptors could identify signatures of past pathogen exposure. The study used immunosequencing to profile the T cell repertoires of more than 650 subjects and linked those repertoires to cytomegalovirus serostatus. In the later analysis, no new phenotypic data were used to find candidate immune exposures; instead, reliance was placed on TCR beta sequences and their occurrence across donors. Among the roughly 400 genotyped donors, around 79% belonged to the genetic ancestry cluster associated with self-reported Caucasian donors. Donor age, sex, ethnicity and CMV serostatus were collected together with the repertoire data. Besides the first cohort of 666 subjects, a separate validation cohort made up of over 95 different subjects was used. An early release that covered roughly 600 HLA-typed donors contained approximately 300 gigabases of sequencing data and about 93 million unique TCR sequences.

Library method: the immunoSEQ multiplex PCR assay. A mixture of 60 forward primers for TCR Vbeta segments and 13 reverse primers for TCR Jbeta segments was used in the multiplex PCR. The CDR3 region of rearranged TCR beta genes was amplified from genomic DNA by a multiplex PCR assay. The Illumina HiSeq System was used to sequence the amplified TCR beta libraries as 87-base-pair reads. As for how the authors treated the data: Across the 670 or so repertoires, a later analysis counted tens of millions of unique TCR beta chains, some 11 million of which were shared by at least two donors. To remove PCR and sequencing errors, raw reads were error-corrected and collapsed into unique sequences using a nearest-neighbor algorithm that merged closely related sequences. Alignment of CDR3 sequences to IMGT reference sequences was used to assign V, D and J gene segments. For a sequence to be retained, a match of at least six nucleotides was required to both a V gene segment and a J gene segment. Rearrangements were classified as productive when the CDR3 lacked stop codons and remained in frame with V and J, and all other rearrangements were classified as non-productive. Following IMGT convention, CDR3 was defined as the stretch from the second conserved V-encoded cysteine to the conserved J-encoded phenylalanine. The earlier analysis of 587 of the donors excluded sequences that lacked an unambiguous match to a single V gene segment. An earlier analysis of over 450 of the donors classified V segments as functional when productive rearrangements were above 56.7% and as segregating when the standard deviation between donors was above 5%. To diagnose cytomegalovirus status from the catalog of TCR beta chain sequences, a statistical classification framework was built. In a later analysis, V and J genes were assigned by comparing TCR nucleotide sequences against IMGT/GENE-DB human TR gene sequences. Using the TCRdist pipeline, a later analysis assigned CDR3 sequences along with most-parsimonious VDJ recombination scenarios. A later analysis defined each TCR beta chain by its CDR3 amino acid sequence plus V-gene family, and excluded reads lacking a unique V-gene family. In a later analysis, nearly 600 highly shared, low-generation-probability nucleotide sequences were removed to address suspected cross-contamination and a sequencing artifact. A later analysis calculated a clonal expansion index for each public chain from normalized within-repertoire ranks of inferred template counts. In a later analysis, generation probabilities were computed with a VDJ recombination model fitted to out-of-frame rearrangements, and the resulting probabilities were checked against IGoR. A later analysis scored TCR-TCR, TCR-HLA and TCR-CMV co-occurrence with hypergeometric tests, applying a repertoire-size bias correction to TCR pairs. A later analysis estimated false discovery rates by permuting HLA or CMV assignments 20 times. In a later analysis, co-occurring TCRs were grouped with DBSCAN, and TCRdist sequence similarity was added when clustering was performed within HLA-allele-positive subsets. For co-occurrence clustering, repertoires with fewer than 30,000 or more than 120,000 public chains were excluded, along with four or five repertoires with anomalous nucleotide sharing. In its TCRdb copy, this immuneACCESS table keeps in-frame sequences only and misses some clones. Where compared with another copy, unresolved V genes explain less than half of these, and the others have no known cause. That table furnishes V, J and clone size, whereas the DNA furnished D and trimming. This sample has around 120,000 clones in its table, and about 80% of those were observed once. The ten largest make up 4.9% of the sample.

The cohort consisted of hundreds of healthy bone marrow donors. Cohort members were all nominally healthy when sampled, although unrecorded immune exposures were likely present. The donor was CMV seropositive and was included in the group of 250 to 300 seropositive cohort members. Each donor provided a peripheral blood sample, and peripheral blood mononuclear cells were used for TCR beta sequencing. The Qiagen DNeasy Blood Extraction Kit was used to extract genomic DNA from the blood cell samples. The full study reports these points: According to a later genetic analysis, donors in an Asian-associated ancestry cluster had fewer N-insertions in productive TCRs than the approximately 670-donor mean. A later analysis found that most CMV-associated TCR beta chains appeared HLA-restricted, with HLA associations seemingly driven largely by CMV exposure. While some public TCRs were present in many individuals, most TCR sequences turned up only very rarely across donors. A later analysis reported that several top co-occurrence clusters appeared linked to parvovirus B19, influenza, CMV and Epstein-Barr virus. CMV serostatus was the only immune exposure information available for the cohort. When HLA alleles, especially DR and DQ, strongly co-occurred, TCR associations were difficult to assign to individual alleles. A cluster of highly shared sequence variants was judged likely to be a technical artifact of the sequencing pipeline. HLA typing was unavailable for some donors at each locus, so association tests used only the typed subset. Roughly uniform sequencing depth across donors was assumed in presence/absence analyses, although this assumption may not hold. Linkage disequilibrium might explain the correlated functional status among segregating V segments, but an unknown experimental factor could not be ruled out. A few of the identified cytomegalovirus-associated TCR beta chains were confirmed in vitro to be specific for cytomegalovirus antigens. A later analysis associated about 17,000 TCR beta sequences with specific HLA alleles at a false discovery rate of 0.05. Cytomegalovirus status was reported to be diagnosed by the classifier with high specificity and sensitivity in both the original and validation cohorts. A later genetic analysis associated a missense DCLRE1C variant with V-gene and J-gene trimming of TCR beta chains, and an independent cohort replicated the association. The study gave a list of some 150 TCR beta chains associated with cytomegalovirus. The authors suggested that the approach could potentially be generalized to other disease states and immunological phenotypes. In a later analysis, HLA-associated TCR beta chains showed more clonal expansion and lower generation probabilities than non-associated chains that were equally common. A further reported finding was that TCR beta sequences accurately predicted the HLA-A and HLA-B alleles for most subjects in the first cohort. In an earlier analysis of 500 to 650 of the donors, most TCR beta V segments appeared in productive rearrangements about 87% or about 30% of the time, broadly matching IMGT annotations. Only TCR beta chains were sequenced in this cohort, and the absence of alpha or paired-chain data limited detectable features. A later analysis found that TCR association rates varied across HLA loci, with DRB1 alleles showing the most associated TCRs and HLA-C alleles the fewest. Because counts were too low, some 17 rarely observed V segments, including chromosome 9 orphons, were excluded from the earlier analysis of 587 of the donors.

In regard to this clone: Its antigen is not yet known. The record has no base qualities; no much larger clone is one base away.

The receptor comes from a man in his fifties or sixties in good health and CMV-seropositive. The sample consisted of PBMCs.

The bases read TGCGCCAGCAGCCTGACTAGCGGGGGGGAGCAGTTCTTC. Translated, it reads CASSLTSGGEQFF. Recombination connected TRBV5-1 to TRBJ2-1; TRBD2 fits 13 bases in the junction. From its cysteine to its phenylalanine, the CDR3 spans 13 amino acids. The read is trimmed to its CDR3 DNA, 39 bases read in frame from base 1. V is pruned by 4 bases and J by 10 bases, leaving 2 bases of the junction without a gene match. CDR1 and CDR2, looked up from the germline V gene, are SGHRS and YFSETQ.